This T cell receptor beta chain came from a study of T cell repertoires and Cas9 in healthy adults. Turning to the study itself: SpCas9-reactive CD4 and CD8 T cells were characterized for potency, cytotoxicity and lineage.

Sequencing was performed with immunoSEQ multiplex PCR; in TCRdb, only in-frame clones are kept and a portion is missing. This table holds approximately 21,000 clones, about 92% found once. Trimming stripped 0 bases from V and 3 bases from J, with 11 bases between. The CDR3 spans 15 residues. Germline lookup yields CDR1 LGHNA and CDR2 YNFKEQ. Study conclusions and caveats: SpCas9-reactive effector T cells were reportedly restrained in vitro by SpCas9-reactive regulatory T cells.

A word on this clone: Its target is unknown.

What was sequenced was CD4+ effector T cells (CD127+, CD25-, CD137-, CD154-) from PBMCs; culture status not recorded. This TCR was sampled from a human donor in good health. The rearrangement uses TRBV4-2 and TRBJ1-2; D uncertain. The CDR3 reads CASSQEFGPDYGYTF. In nucleotides, the CDR3 is TGTGCCAGCAGCCAAGAATTCGGACCGGACTATGGCTACACCTTC.